These T cell receptor beta chains were read from a single sample in a study of technical replicates of blood from a handful of donors. Sequencing used immunoSEQ multiplex PCR; TCRdb keeps in-frame clones, though not all of them. This table has more than 65,000 clones, nearly 95% appearing once. Sequenced sample: T cells isolated from PBMCs. The receptors stem from a human donor in good health. Both conserved end residues are part of each CDR3. D genes are given only for firm matches. Size tells how often a clone was seen (once, few, many) or the class of an expanded clone, and some rows leave it out.

NA	TRBV5-1	TRBJ2-7	TRBD2	TGCGCCAGCGGGGCCGGGAGCGGGGGTGGTGAGCAGTACTTC	CASGAGSGGGEQYF
NA	TRBV7-7	TRBJ2-2	TRBD1	TGTGCTAGCAGCTCCGGGACAGGGCCCGGGGAGCTGTTTTTT	CASSSGTGPGELFF
NA	TRBV30	TRBJ2-5	TRBD1	TGTGCCTGGAGTGTAGGGGACAGGGGGTCTGAGACCCAGTACTTC	CAWSVGDRGSETQYF
NA	TRBV9	TRBJ2-6	TRBD1	TGTGCCAGCAGCGTAGATCGGGACAGGGGGGCCAACGTCCTGACTTTC	CASSVDRDRGANVLTF
NA	TRBV6-5	TRBJ2-3	TRBD1	TGTGCCAGCAGCGGACAGGGCACAGATACGCAGTATTTT	CASSGQGTDTQYF
NA	TRBV11-3	TRBJ2-7	NA	TGTGCCAGCAGCTTAGATCGGAGCACCTGGTACGAGCAGTACTTC	CASSLDRSTWYEQYF
NA	TRBV27	TRBJ2-5	TRBD1	TGTGCCAGCAGTTTGGTGACAGGGGCAGAGACCCAGTACTTC	CASSLVTGAETQYF
NA	TRBV21-1	TRBJ1-4	NA	TGTGCCAGCAGCAAAGGCCCCTTCGACAGGGGGCGCAGGGAAAAACTGTTTTTT	CASSKGPFDRGRREKLFF
NA	TRBV27	TRBJ2-5	NA	TGTGCCAGCAGTTTATCGACGGCGAGGGTGGAGACCCAGTACTTC	CASSLSTARVETQYF
NA	TRBV13	TRBJ2-3	NA	TGTGCCAGCAGCCCCCTCGGCTCGGGAAGTAAGACAGATACGCAGTATTTT	CASSPLGSGSKTDTQYF
NA	TRBV7-3	TRBJ1-1	NA	TGTGCCAGCAGCTTAAGGATAGGGAGGAACAGCAAGAACACTGAAGCTTTCTTT	CASSLRIGRNSKNTEAFF
NA	TRBV5-1	TRBJ2-5	NA	TGCGCCAGCAGGGGGGACATACAAGAGACCCAGTACTTC	CASRGDIQETQYF
once	TRBV9	TRBJ1-1	TRBD1	TGTGCCAGCAGCGTACAGGGGGCCACTGAAGCTTTCTTT	CASSVQGATEAFF
NA	TRBV25-1	TRBJ1-1	NA	TGTGCCAGCAGTGAATTCTCGCGGGGTTCGGCTTTCTTT	CASSEFSRGSAFF
once	TRBV2	TRBJ1-2	TRBD1	TGTGCCAGCAGGGACATCCGGGACAGGGGGTGGGACGGCTACACCTTC	CASRDIRDRGWDGYTF
NA	TRBV5-1	TRBJ1-1	TRBD1	TGCGCCAGCAGCGACAGTACAGGGGCCAACACTGAAGCTTTCTTT	CASSDSTGANTEAFF
NA	TRBV10-3	TRBJ2-7	NA	TGTGCCATCAGCGACTTAGGGAGCTCCTACGAGCAGTACTTC	CAISDLGSSYEQYF
NA	TRBV6-4	TRBJ1-5	NA	TGTGCCAGCAGTACAGAGATAGATCAGCCCCAGCATTTT	CASSTEIDQPQHF
NA	TRBV9	TRBJ2-5	NA	TGTGCCAGCAGCGTAGTAGGCCAGGGGAGAGAGACCCAGTACTTC	CASSVVGQGRETQYF
NA	TRBV28	TRBJ2-5	TRBD1	TGTGCCAGCAGTTTAGGGCTGGGACAGGGGTCCGGGGGGGGGACCCAGTACTTC	CASSLGLGQGSGGGTQYF
NA	TRBV6-1	TRBJ2-7	TRBD1	TGTGCCAGCAGAGCCGGGACAGGGGTGTACGAGCAGTACTTC	CASRAGTGVYEQYF
NA	TRBV9	TRBJ1-4	NA	TGTGCCAGCAGCGCCTTGAGTCGGGGGGTGGAAGAAAAACTGTTTTTT	CASSALSRGVEEKLFF
NA	TRBV2	TRBJ2-2	TRBD2	TGTGCCAGCAGTCTACTAGCGGGGAACACCGGGGAGCTGTTTTTT	CASSLLAGNTGELFF
NA	TRBV4-2	TRBJ1-5	NA	TGTGCCAGCAGCCAAGATTCGGGGGGGCGACAGCCCCAGCATTTT	CASSQDSGGRQPQHF
NA	TRBV9	TRBJ1-1	NA	TGTGCCAGCAGCGTGTCGATCAGGGGCACTGAAGCTTTCTTT	CASSVSIRGTEAFF